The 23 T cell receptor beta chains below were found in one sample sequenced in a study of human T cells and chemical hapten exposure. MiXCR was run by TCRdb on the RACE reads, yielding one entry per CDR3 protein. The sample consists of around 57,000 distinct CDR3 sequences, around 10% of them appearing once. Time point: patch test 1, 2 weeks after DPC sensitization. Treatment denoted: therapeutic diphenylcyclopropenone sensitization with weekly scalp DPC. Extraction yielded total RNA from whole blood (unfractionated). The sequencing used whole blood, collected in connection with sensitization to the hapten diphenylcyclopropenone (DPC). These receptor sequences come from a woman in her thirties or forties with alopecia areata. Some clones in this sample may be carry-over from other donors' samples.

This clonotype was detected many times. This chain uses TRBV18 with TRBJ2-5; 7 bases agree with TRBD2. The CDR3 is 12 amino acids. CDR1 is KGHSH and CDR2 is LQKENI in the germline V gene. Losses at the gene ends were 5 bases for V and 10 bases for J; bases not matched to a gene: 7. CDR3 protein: CASSSDRDYQYF. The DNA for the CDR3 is TGTGCCAGCTCAAGCGACCGGGACTACCAGTACTTC.

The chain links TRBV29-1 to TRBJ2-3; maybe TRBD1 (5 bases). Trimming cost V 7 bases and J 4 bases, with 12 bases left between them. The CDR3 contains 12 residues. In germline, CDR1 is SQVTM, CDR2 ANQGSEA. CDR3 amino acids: CSASSTADTQYF. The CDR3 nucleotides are TGCAGCGCTTCCTCGACAGCAGATACGCAGTATTTT.

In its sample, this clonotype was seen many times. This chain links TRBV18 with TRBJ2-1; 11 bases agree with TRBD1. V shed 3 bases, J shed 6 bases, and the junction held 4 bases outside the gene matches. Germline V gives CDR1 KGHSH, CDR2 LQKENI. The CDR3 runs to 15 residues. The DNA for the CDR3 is TGTGCCAGCTCACCGGGACAGGGGGTCTTCAATGAGCAGTTCTTC. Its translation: CASSPGQGVFNEQFF.

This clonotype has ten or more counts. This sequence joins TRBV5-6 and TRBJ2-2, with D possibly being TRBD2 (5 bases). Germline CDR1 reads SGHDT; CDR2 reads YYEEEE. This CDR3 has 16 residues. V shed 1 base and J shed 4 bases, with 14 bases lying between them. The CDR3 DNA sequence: TGTGCCAGCAGCTTGTATGGACTCACGACCACCGGGGAGCTGTTTTTT. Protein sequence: CASSLYGLTTTGELFF.

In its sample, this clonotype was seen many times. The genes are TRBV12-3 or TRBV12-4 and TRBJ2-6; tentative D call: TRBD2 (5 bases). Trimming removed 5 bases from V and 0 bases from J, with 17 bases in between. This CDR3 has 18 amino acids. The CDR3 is CASSPTLRGSSGANVLTF. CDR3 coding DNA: TGTGCCAGCAGTCCGACCCTTAGAGGGAGCTCTGGGGCCAACGTCCTGACTTTC.

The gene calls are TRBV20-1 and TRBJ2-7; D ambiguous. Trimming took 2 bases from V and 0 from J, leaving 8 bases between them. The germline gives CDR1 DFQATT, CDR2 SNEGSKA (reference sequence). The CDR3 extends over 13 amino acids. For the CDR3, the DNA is TGCAGTGCTAGACGACCGACCTCCTACGAGCAGTACTTC. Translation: CSARRPTSYEQYF.

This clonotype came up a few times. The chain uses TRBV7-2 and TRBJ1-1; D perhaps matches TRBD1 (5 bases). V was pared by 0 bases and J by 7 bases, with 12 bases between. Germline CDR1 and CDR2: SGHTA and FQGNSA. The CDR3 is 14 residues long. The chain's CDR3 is CASSLALGGGEAFF. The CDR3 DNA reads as TGTGCCAGCAGCTTAGCGCTCGGGGGAGGTGAAGCTTTCTTT.

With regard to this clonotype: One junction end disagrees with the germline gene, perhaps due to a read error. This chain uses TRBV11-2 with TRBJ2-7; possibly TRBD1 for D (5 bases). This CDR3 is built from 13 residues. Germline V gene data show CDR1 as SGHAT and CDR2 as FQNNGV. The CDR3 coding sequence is TGTGCCAGCAGCTCTTCCTATCAGGGTGAGCATTACTTC. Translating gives CASSSSYQGEHYF.

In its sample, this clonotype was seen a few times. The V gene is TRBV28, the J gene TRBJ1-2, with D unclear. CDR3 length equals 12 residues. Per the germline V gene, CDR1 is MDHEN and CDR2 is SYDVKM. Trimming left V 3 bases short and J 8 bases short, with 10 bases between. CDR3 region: CASSLTAWGYTF. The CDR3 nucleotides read TGTGCCAGCAGTTTGACCGCTTGGGGCTACACCTTC.

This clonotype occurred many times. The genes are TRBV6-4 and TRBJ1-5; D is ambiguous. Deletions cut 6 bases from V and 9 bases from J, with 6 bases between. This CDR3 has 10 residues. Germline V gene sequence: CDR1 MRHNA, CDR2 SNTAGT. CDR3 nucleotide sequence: TGTGCCAGCAGGGGGATGCCCCAGCATTTT. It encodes CASRGMPQHF.

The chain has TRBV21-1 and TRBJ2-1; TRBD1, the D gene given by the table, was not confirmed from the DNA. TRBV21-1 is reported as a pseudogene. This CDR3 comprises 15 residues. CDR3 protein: CASSKVAGKKNEQFF. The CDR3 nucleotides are TGTGCCAGCAGCAAAGTAGCAGGGAAAAAGAATGAGCAGTTCTTC.

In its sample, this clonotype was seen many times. DNA of the CDR3: TGTGCCAGCAGCGCCCGACTAGCGACAGCCTACGAGCAGTACTTC. Amino acid sequence: CASSARLATAYEQYF. The chain joins TRBV6-6 to TRBJ2-7; 8 nucleotides match TRBD2. The V gene's germline CDR1 is MNHNY and CDR2 SVGAGI (reference sequence). This CDR3 spans 15 amino acids. J lost 2 bases, V lost 6 bases, and 9 bases had no gene match.

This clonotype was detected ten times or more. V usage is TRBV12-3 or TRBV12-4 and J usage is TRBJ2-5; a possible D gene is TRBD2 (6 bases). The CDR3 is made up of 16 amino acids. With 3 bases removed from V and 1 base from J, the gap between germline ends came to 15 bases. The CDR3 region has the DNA TGTGCCAGCAGTTTTGGTAGCGGAGGGGCCCAAGAGACCCAGTACTTC. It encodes CASSFGSGGAQETQYF.

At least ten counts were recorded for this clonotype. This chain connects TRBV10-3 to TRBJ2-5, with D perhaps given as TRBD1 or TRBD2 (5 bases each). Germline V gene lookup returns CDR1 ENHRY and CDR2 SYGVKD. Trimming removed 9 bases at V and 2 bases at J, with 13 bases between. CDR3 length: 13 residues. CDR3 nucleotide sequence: TGTGCCATAGGGGACGGGATGCAAGAGACCCAGTACTTC. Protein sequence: CAIGDGMQETQYF.

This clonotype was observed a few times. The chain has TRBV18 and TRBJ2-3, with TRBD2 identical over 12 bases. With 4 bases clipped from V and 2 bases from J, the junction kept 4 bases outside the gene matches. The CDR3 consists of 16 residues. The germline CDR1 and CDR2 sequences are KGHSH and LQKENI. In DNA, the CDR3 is TGTGCCAGCTCACAGGGACTAGCGGGCACCACAGATACGCAGTATTTT. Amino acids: CASSQGLAGTTDTQYF. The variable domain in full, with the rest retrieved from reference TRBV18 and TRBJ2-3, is NAGVMQNPRHLVRRRGQEARLRCSPMKGHSHVYWYRQLPEEGLKFMVYLQKENIIDESGMPKERFSAEFPKEGPSILRIQQVVRGDSAAYFCASSQGLAGTTDTQYFGPGTRLTVL.

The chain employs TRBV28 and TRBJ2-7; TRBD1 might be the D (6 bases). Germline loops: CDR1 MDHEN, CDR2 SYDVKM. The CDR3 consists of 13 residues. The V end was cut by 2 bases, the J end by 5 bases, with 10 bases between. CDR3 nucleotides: TGTGCCAGCAGTTTAGACAGGAGGAACGAGCAGTACTTC. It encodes CASSLDRRNEQYF.

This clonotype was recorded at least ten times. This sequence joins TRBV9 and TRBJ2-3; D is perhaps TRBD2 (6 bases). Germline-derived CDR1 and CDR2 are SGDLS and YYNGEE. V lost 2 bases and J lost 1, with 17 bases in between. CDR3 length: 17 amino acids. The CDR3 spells CASSVGLRDPGTDTQYF. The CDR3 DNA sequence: TGTGCCAGCAGCGTTGGTTTGCGGGACCCCGGCACAGATACGCAGTATTTT.

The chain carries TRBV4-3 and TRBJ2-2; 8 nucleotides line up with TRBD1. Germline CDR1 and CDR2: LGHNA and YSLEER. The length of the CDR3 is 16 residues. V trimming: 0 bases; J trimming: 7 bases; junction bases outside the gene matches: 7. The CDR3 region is CASSQDPRGRGGELFF. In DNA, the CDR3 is TGCGCCAGCAGCCAAGATCCCAGGGGGCGCGGCGGGGAGCTGTTTTTT.

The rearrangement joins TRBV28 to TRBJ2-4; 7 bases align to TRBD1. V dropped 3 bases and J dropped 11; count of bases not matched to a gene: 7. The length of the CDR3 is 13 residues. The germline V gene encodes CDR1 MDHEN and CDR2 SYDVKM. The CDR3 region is CASSLATGKLQYF. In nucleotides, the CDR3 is TGTGCCAGCAGTTTGGCGACAGGGAAGCTTCAGTACTTC.

CDR3 DNA sequence: TGCGCCAGCAGTTCTTCCCCCGAGGGACGGCAGAACACTGAAGCTTTCTTT. Translated, it gives CASSSSPEGRQNTEAFF. The chain links TRBV10-2 to TRBJ1-1; maybe TRBD1 (5 bases). Trimming took 5 bases from V and 1 from J, leaving 20 bases between them. This CDR3 comprises 17 residues. Germline V gene lookup returns CDR1 WSHSY and CDR2 SAAADI.

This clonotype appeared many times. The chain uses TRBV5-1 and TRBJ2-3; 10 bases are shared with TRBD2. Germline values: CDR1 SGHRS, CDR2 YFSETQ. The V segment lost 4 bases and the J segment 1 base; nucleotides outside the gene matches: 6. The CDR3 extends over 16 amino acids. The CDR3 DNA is TGCGCCAGCAGCCAACGGACTAGCGGAGGCACAGATACGCAGTATTTT. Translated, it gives CASSQRTSGGTDTQYF.

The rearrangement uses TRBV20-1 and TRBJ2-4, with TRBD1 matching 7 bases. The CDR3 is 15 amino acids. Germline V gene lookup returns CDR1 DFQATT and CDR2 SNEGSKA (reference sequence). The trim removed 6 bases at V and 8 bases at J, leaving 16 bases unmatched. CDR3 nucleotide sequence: TGCAGTGCGAACGATATAACAGGGGTTGGAGACATTCAGTACTTC. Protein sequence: CSANDITGVGDIQYF.

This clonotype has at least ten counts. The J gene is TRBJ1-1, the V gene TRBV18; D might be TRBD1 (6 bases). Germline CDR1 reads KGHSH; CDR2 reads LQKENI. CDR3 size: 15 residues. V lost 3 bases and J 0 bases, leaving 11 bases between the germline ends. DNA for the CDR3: TGTGCCAGCTCACCGTCGACAGGCGTGAACACTGAAGCTTTCTTT. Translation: CASSPSTGVNTEAFF.